The 30 T cell receptor beta chains listed next were all sequenced from one sample in a study of shared clonotypes between healthy human individuals. Here immunoSEQ multiplex PCR was the method, and the copy in TCRdb shows in-frame clones only, minus some. The table lists some 2,000,000 clones, almost 96% of them singletons. Specimen: naive CD4+ T cells sorted from blood. Noted subset: CD45RA+ positively selected. These receptors were taken from a man younger than 35 in good health.

With regard to this clone: The sample carries other DNA sequences with the same CDR3. The chain couples TRBV30 to TRBJ2-1, with TRBD2 matching 8 bases. V lost 1 base to trimming and J lost 1 base; unmatched junction nucleotides: 3. Per the germline V gene, CDR1 is GTSNPN and CDR2 is SVGIG (reference sequence). The CDR3 extends over 15 amino acids. The CDR3 sequence is CAWSGSGRSYNEQFF. CDR3 nucleotides: TGTGCCTGGAGTGGGAGCGGGAGATCCTACAATGAGCAGTTCTTC.

The chain carries TRBV4-1 and TRBJ2-2; TRBD1 aligns across 8 bases. V lost 0 bases and J lost 4; bases outside the gene matches: 4. CDR3 size: 16 residues. Germline V gene lookup returns CDR1 MGHRA and CDR2 YSYEKL. The DNA of the CDR3 is TGCGCCAGCAGCCAAGATCAAGACAGGGGCACCGGGGAGCTGTTTTTT. Its protein is CASSQDQDRGTGELFF.

The chain recombines TRBV5-6 with TRBJ2-7; D is perhaps TRBD1 (6 bases). Germline CDR1 reads SGHDT; CDR2 reads YYEEEE. The ends were cut back, 5 bases at V and 3 bases at J, with 15 bases in the middle. This CDR3 spans 14 amino acids. Here the CDR3 DNA reads TGTGCCAGCAGGACACAGGGAATCGTCTACGAGCAGTACTTC. It specifies CASRTQGIVYEQYF.

The chain recombines TRBV6-1 with TRBJ2-3; D may be TRBD2 (6 bases). The V gene lost 4 bases and the J gene lost 0 bases, with 11 bases spanning the gap. The germline gives CDR1 MNHNS, CDR2 SASEGT. The CDR3 sequence is 15 residues long. The CDR3 DNA follows: TGTGCCAGCAGTGTCATAGCGGCAAGCACAGATACGCAGTATTTT. Translating gives CASSVIAASTDTQYF.

The J gene is TRBJ2-2, the V gene TRBV10-3; TRBD1 matches 8 bases. Germline lookup yields CDR1 ENHRY and CDR2 SYGVKD. The CDR3 is 15 amino acids. J gave up 5 bases and V 0 bases, and 2 bases lay outside the gene matches. In nucleotides, the CDR3 is TGTGCCATCAGTGAGTCAGGACAGGGAACCGGGGAGCTGTTTTTT. Translation: CAISESGQGTGELFF.

The chain carries TRBV30 and TRBJ2-7; D ambiguous. The CDR3 totals 11 residues. The germline CDR1 and CDR2 sequences are GTSNPN and SVGIG (reference sequence). The germline V and J ends were trimmed by 4 bases and 5 bases, with 9 bases remaining between them. CDR3 in amino acids: CAWTDRHEQYF. The CDR3 nucleotides read TGTGCCTGGACAGACCGACACGAGCAGTACTTC.

Regarding this clone: Other DNA sequences in this specimen translate into the identical CDR3. This rearrangement joins TRBV6-1 to TRBJ1-1; no firm D call. V shed 1 base and J shed 1 base, with 4 bases lying between them. Looked up from germline, CDR1 is MNHNS and CDR2 is SASEGT. The CDR3 is 13 residues long. This CDR3 is CASSEVKNTEAFF. CDR3 DNA sequence: TGTGCCAGCAGTGAAGTCAAGAACACTGAAGCTTTCTTT.

As regards this clone: Additional DNA sequences in this sample encode the identical CDR3. V is TRBV29-1 and J is TRBJ1-1, with 11 bases aligning to TRBD1. The CDR3 sequence is 12 residues long. Germline-derived CDR1 and CDR2 are SQVTM and ANQGSEA. V was pared by 7 bases and J by 3 bases, with 1 base of the junction left unmatched. CDR3 bases: TGCAGCGGGGACAGGGGGGACACTGAAGCTTTCTTT. As protein: CSGDRGDTEAFF.

The chain carries TRBV5-1 and TRBJ2-7; 8 bases are a match to TRBD1. Unmatched junction bases numbered 13, after V lost 3 bases and J lost 5 bases. The CDR3 sequence is 16 residues long. CDR1 SGHRS and CDR2 YFSETQ come from the germline V gene. This CDR3 reads CASSWTGLLTSDEQYF. The CDR3, as DNA: TGCGCCAGCAGCTGGACAGGGCTTCTTACAAGTGACGAGCAGTACTTC.

The chain recombines TRBV11-2 with TRBJ2-7; D is possibly TRBD1 (6 bases). The CDR3 loop spans 14 amino acids. Trimming took off 6 bases at V and 4 bases at J, with 16 bases between the two ends. CDR1 and CDR2 (germline): SGHAT, FQNNGV. CDR3 region: CASSPLTGQYEQYF. The CDR3 DNA follows: TGTGCCAGCAGTCCACTGACAGGACAATACGAGCAGTACTTC.

This chain connects TRBV7-8 to TRBJ1-2; TRBD1 matches 7 bases. Germline CDR1 and CDR2: SGHVS and FQNEAQ. With 4 bases clipped from V and 0 bases from J, the junction kept 2 bases outside the gene matches. The CDR3 has 14 amino acids. The CDR3 DNA is TGTGCCAGCAGCTCCGACAGGGCTAACTATGGCTACACCTTC. Translated, it gives CASSSDRANYGYTF.

The V and J genes are TRBV14 and TRBJ1-1, with D uncertain. There are 14 residues in the CDR3. The V gene's germline CDR1 is SGHDN and CDR2 FVKESK. Trimming took off 2 bases at V and 11 bases at J, with 18 bases between the two ends. CDR3 DNA sequence: TGTGCCAGCAGCCAATTAGGACCTCAGGTGCGCGCTTTCTTT. Translated, it gives CASSQLGPQVRAFF.

The chain couples TRBV7-9 to TRBJ2-3; D not certain. V was clipped by 5 bases and J by 4 bases, with 13 bases between them. The CDR3 covers 14 residues. Germline loops: CDR1 SEHNR, CDR2 FQNEAQ (reference sequence). The CDR3, as DNA: TGTGCCAGCAGCCGTACGACCGGAGCAGATACGCAGTATTTT. It is translated as CASSRTTGADTQYF.

The chain has TRBV6-5 and TRBJ2-2, with D unclear. The CDR3 extends over 12 amino acids. Germline CDR1 reads MNHEY; CDR2 reads SVGAGI. V lost 6 bases to trimming and J lost 3 bases, with 5 bases between them. In DNA form, the CDR3 reads TGTGCCAGCAGCCCCCACACCGGGGAGCTGTTTTTT. This translates into CASSPHTGELFF.

V gene TRBV6-1 combines with J gene TRBJ2-2; 10 bases map to TRBD1. The CDR3 has 14 amino acids. Trimming took 4 bases from V and 6 from J; bases not matched to a gene: 2. The germline V gene has CDR1 MNHNS and CDR2 SASEGT. CDR3 DNA sequence: TGTGCCAGCAGTGCAGGACAGGGGGCCGGGGAGCTGTTTTTT. This sequence encodes CASSAGQGAGELFF.

The V and J genes are TRBV27 and TRBJ1-1; tentative D call: TRBD1 (5 bases). The CDR3 runs to 12 residues. The V end was cut by 5 bases, the J end by 8 bases, with 12 bases between. CDR1 and CDR2 (germline): MNHEY, SMNVEV (reference sequence). As DNA, the CDR3 is TGTGCCAGCAGTACCGACAGTTCCGAAGCTTTCTTT. Protein sequence: CASSTDSSEAFF.

This chain connects TRBV5-1 to TRBJ1-5; D remains unclear. The CDR3 spans 15 residues. The V gene's germline CDR1 is SGHRS and CDR2 YFSETQ. The V and J ends lost 0 bases and 0 bases respectively, with 7 bases between them. CDR3 region: CASSLAPYSNQPQHF. DNA of the CDR3: TGCGCCAGCAGCTTGGCACCTTATAGCAATCAGCCCCAGCATTTT.

The rearrangement joins TRBV7-9 to TRBJ1-2, with D maybe TRBD1 (6 bases). The CDR3 covers 16 residues. The V gene's germline CDR1 is SEHNR and CDR2 FQNEAQ (reference sequence). Trimming stripped 2 bases from V and 4 bases from J, with 17 bases between. This CDR3 reads CASSLHNRELLYGYTF. The DNA of the CDR3 is TGTGCCAGCAGCTTACATAACAGGGAACTCCTCTATGGCTACACCTTC.

This clone has a single count. The chain couples TRBV7-2 to TRBJ2-1; 8 bases line up with TRBD2. After removal of 0 bases from V and 0 bases from J, the junction contained 4 bases not matched to a gene. Germline CDR1 reads SGHTA; CDR2 reads FQGNSA. This CDR3 spans 17 amino acids. The CDR3: CASSLAWSGGSYNEQFF. DNA of the CDR3: TGTGCCAGCAGCTTAGCGTGGAGCGGGGGCTCCTACAATGAGCAGTTCTTC.

The chain joins TRBV29-1 to TRBJ1-2, with a possible D match to TRBD1 (6 bases). V dropped 6 bases and J dropped 0 bases, with 17 bases sitting between them. This CDR3 has 15 amino acids. Germline loops: CDR1 SQVTM, CDR2 ANQGSEA. The CDR3 reads CSVEGGVGTNYGYTF. Written as DNA, the CDR3 is TGCAGCGTAGAGGGGGGAGTAGGTACTAACTATGGCTACACCTTC.

The V call is TRBV5-6, the J call TRBJ2-5, with D maybe TRBD1 (6 bases). The CDR3 length is 16 residues. Trimming shortened V by 1 base and J by 2 bases, and 15 bases separated the two germline ends. Germline V gene lookup returns CDR1 SGHDT and CDR2 YYEEEE. Here the CDR3 DNA reads TGTGCCAGCAGCTTGAATGGACAGAACCTGCAAGAGACCCAGTACTTC. Translated: CASSLNGQNLQETQYF. The variable domain in full, with the rest retrieved from reference TRBV5-6 and TRBJ2-5, is DAGVTQSPTHLIKTRGQQVTLRCSPKSGHDTVSWYQQALGQGPQFIFQYYEEEERQRGNFPDRFSGHQFPNYSSELNVNALLLGDSALYLCASSLNGQNLQETQYFGPGTRLLVL.

The CDR3 here is CASSVNGATYNEQFF. CDR3 bases: TGTGCCAGCAGCGTGAACGGGGCTACCTACAATGAGCAGTTCTTC. This rearrangement joins TRBV9 to TRBJ2-1; D tentatively reads TRBD1 or TRBD2 (5 bases each). Trimming shortened V by 2 bases and J by 2 bases, and 11 bases separated the two germline ends. The CDR3 totals 15 residues. The germline CDR1 and CDR2 sequences are SGDLS and YYNGEE. The whole variable domain, filled in from reference TRBV9 and TRBJ2-1, reads DSGVTQTPKHLITATGQRVTLRCSPRSGDLSVYWYQQSLDQGLQFLIQYYNGEERAKGNILERFSAQQFPDLHSELNLSSLELGDSALYFCASSVNGATYNEQFFGPGTRLTVL.

The gene calls are TRBV5-1 and TRBJ2-5; TRBD1 aligns across 9 bases. V was pared by 3 bases and J by 6 bases, with 9 bases of the junction left unmatched. CDR3 length: 15 amino acids. CDR1 and CDR2 (germline): SGHRS, YFSETQ. The CDR3 region has the DNA TGCGCCAGCAGCTCCAAACCGGGACAGGGAAAGACCCAGTACTTC. Its protein is CASSSKPGQGKTQYF.

The chain joins TRBV29-1 to TRBJ2-7; the D gene is possibly TRBD2 (5 bases). CDR3 length: 14 residues. The V gene's germline CDR1 is SQVTM and CDR2 ANQGSEA. V was clipped by 5 bases and J by 7 bases, with 21 bases between them. The CDR3 loop is CSVSDYTTLGEQYF. The CDR3 bases are TGCAGCGTTTCCGACTACACCACGCTGGGGGAGCAGTACTTC.

The V gene is TRBV2, the J gene TRBJ2-3; 7 bases match TRBD2. Germline trimming cut 11 bases from V and 1 base from J; bases unmatched to any gene: 9. Germline V gives CDR1 SNHLY, CDR2 FYNNEI. CDR3 length equals 14 residues. As DNA, the CDR3 is TGTGCCCGCCACGGGACTATCCGCACAGATACGCAGTATTTT. Amino acids: CARHGTIRTDTQYF. Looking up the rest from reference TRBV2 and TRBJ2-3 gives the full variable domain: EPEVTQTPSHQVTQMGQEVILRCVPISNHLYFYWYRQILGQKVEFLVSFYNNEISEKSEIFDDQFSVERPDGSNFTLKIRSTKLEDSAMYFCARHGTIRTDTQYFGPGTRLTVL.

CDR3 sequence: CASSQTWLAGSNTGELFF. CDR3 DNA sequence: TGCGCCAGCAGCCAAACGTGGCTAGCGGGGTCGAACACCGGGGAGCTGTTTTTT. J is TRBJ2-2 and V is TRBV4-3; TRBD2 matches at 9 bases. V shed 2 bases, J shed 0 bases, and the junction held 7 bases outside the gene matches. The germline V gene encodes CDR1 LGHNA and CDR2 YSLEER. This CDR3 spans 18 amino acids.

V and J are TRBV30 and TRBJ1-1; 9 nucleotides align to TRBD1. Germline CDR1 and CDR2: GTSNPN and SVGIG (reference sequence). This CDR3 has 14 amino acids. With 5 bases clipped from V and 9 bases from J, the junction kept 13 bases outside the gene matches. As DNA, the CDR3 is TGTGCCTGGGCCTCCGGGACAGGGTATCAAAAAGCTTTCTTT. Translation gives CAWASGTGYQKAFF.

V gene TRBV7-9 combines with J gene TRBJ1-4; D remains ambiguous. The CDR3 is made up of 17 amino acids. Germline lookup yields CDR1 SEHNR and CDR2 FQNEAQ (reference sequence). V was trimmed by 4 bases and J by 1 base, leaving 16 bases between them. In nucleotides, the CDR3 is TGTGCCAGCAGCTCCCGACGACCCGCCGGAACTAATGAAAAACTGTTTTTT. The encoded protein is CASSSRRPAGTNEKLFF.

The chain employs TRBV10-3 and TRBJ2-2; 10 positions agree with TRBD2. Germline V gene sequence: CDR1 ENHRY, CDR2 SYGVKD. J gave up 4 bases and V 2 bases, and 7 bases lay outside the gene matches. The CDR3 consists of 17 residues. The CDR3 bases are TGTGCCATCAGTGAGACAGGAGGGACTAGCGTCACCGGGGAGCTGTTTTTT. As protein: CAISETGGTSVTGELFF.

The chain carries TRBV9 and TRBJ2-5; D gene uncertain. This CDR3 has 14 residues. V gave up 0 bases and J gave up 4 bases, with 10 bases separating them. Germline CDR1 SGDLS, CDR2 YYNGEE. In nucleotides, the CDR3 is TGTGCCAGCAGCGTAGCGCCAGCCGGAGAGACCCAGTACTTC. Encoded protein: CASSVAPAGETQYF. The complete variable domain, with remaining parts taken from reference TRBV9 and TRBJ2-5, reads DSGVTQTPKHLITATGQRVTLRCSPRSGDLSVYWYQQSLDQGLQFLIQYYNGEERAKGNILERFSAQQFPDLHSELNLSSLELGDSALYFCASSVAPAGETQYFGPGTRLLVL.